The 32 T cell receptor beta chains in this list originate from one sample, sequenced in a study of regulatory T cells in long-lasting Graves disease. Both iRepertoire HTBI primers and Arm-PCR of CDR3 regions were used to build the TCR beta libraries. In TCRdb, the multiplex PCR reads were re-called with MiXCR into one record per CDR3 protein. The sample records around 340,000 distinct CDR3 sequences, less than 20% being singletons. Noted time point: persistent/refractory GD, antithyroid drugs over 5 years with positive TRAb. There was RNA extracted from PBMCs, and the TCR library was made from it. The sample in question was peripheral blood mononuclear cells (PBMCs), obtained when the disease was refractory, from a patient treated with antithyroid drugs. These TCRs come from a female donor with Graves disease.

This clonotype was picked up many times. The CDR3 here is CASSTLTGSYGYTF. The CDR3 DNA is TGTGCCAGCAGTACATTGACAGGGAGCTATGGCTACACCTTC. The chain joins TRBV12-3 or TRBV12-4 to TRBJ1-2; 7 bases map to TRBD1. This CDR3 comprises 14 residues. Trimming took 5 bases from V and 4 from J; bases not matched to a gene: 7.

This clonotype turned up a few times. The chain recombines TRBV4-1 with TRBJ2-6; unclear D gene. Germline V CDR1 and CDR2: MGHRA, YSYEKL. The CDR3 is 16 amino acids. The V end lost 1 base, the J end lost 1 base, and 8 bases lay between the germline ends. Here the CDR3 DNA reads TGCGCCAGCAGCCAAGTTTGGCAATCTGGGGCCAACGTCCTGACTTTC. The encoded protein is CASSQVWQSGANVLTF.

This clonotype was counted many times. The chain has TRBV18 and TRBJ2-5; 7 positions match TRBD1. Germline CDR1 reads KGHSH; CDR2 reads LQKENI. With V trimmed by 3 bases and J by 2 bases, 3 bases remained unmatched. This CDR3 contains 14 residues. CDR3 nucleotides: TGTGCCAGCTCACCTAGGGGGCTTCAAGAGACCCAGTACTTC. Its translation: CASSPRGLQETQYF.

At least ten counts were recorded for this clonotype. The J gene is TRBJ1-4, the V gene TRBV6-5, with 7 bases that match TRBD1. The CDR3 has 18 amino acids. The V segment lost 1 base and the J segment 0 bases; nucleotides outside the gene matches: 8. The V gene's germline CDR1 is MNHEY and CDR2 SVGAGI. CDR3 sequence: CASSYFPGGPSTNEKLFF. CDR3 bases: TGTGCCAGCAGTTACTTTCCAGGGGGACCTTCAACTAATGAAAAACTGTTTTTT.

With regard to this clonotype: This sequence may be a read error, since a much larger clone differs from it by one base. CDR3 loop: CAWSVPPGAYYGHTF. The DNA of the CDR3 is TGTGCCTGGAGTGTACCCCCAGGTGCTTACTATGGCCACACCTTC. V gene TRBV30 combines with J gene TRBJ1-2; no firm D call. Looked up from germline, CDR1 is GTSNPN and CDR2 is SVGIG (reference sequence). The CDR3 covers 15 residues.

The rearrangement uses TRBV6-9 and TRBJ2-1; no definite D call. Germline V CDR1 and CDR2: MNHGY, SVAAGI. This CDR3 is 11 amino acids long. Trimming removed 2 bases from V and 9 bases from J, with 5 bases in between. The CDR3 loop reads CASSYRAEQFF. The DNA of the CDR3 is TGTGCCAGCAGTTATAGGGCTGAGCAGTTCTTC.

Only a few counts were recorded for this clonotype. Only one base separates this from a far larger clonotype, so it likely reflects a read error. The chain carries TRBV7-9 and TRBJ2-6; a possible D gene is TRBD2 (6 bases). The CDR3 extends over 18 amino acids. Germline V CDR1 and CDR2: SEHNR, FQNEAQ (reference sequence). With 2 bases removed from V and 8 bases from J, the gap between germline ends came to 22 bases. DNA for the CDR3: TGTGCCAGCAGCTTAAGTGTGGCGGGGCCCGCCGGGACCAACGTCCTGACTTTC. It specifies CASSLSVAGPAGTNVLTF.

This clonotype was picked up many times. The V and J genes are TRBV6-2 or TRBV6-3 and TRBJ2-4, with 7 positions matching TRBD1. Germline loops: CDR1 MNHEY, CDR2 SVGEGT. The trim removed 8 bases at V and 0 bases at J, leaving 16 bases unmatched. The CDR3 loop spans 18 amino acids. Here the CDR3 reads CASWGQQIIPQAKNIQYF. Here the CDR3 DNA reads TGTGCCAGCTGGGGACAGCAAATTATTCCCCAAGCCAAAAACATTCAGTACTTC.

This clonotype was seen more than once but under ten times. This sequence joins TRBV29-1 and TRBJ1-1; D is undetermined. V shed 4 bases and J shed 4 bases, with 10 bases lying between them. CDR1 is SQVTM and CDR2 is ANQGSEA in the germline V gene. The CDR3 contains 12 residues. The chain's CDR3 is CSVAGWGTEAFF. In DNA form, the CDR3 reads TGCAGCGTTGCTGGGTGGGGCACTGAAGCTTTCTTT.

The CDR3 reads CASSPGGFSTDTQYF. The DNA for the CDR3 is TGTGCCAGCAGCCCAGGGGGATTTAGCACAGATACGCAGTATTTT. The chain employs TRBV11-2 and TRBJ2-3; 7 positions agree with TRBD1. J was trimmed by 0 bases and V by 5 bases; bases with no gene match: 5. This CDR3 has 15 residues. Per germline, CDR1 SGHAT and CDR2 FQNNGV. Complete variable domain (other parts from reference TRBV11-2 and TRBJ2-3): EAGVAQSPRYKIIEKRQSVAFWCNPISGHATLYWYQQILGQGPKLLIQFQNNGVVDDSQLPKDRFSAERLKGVDSTLKIQPAKLEDSAVYLCASSPGGFSTDTQYFGPGTRLTVL.

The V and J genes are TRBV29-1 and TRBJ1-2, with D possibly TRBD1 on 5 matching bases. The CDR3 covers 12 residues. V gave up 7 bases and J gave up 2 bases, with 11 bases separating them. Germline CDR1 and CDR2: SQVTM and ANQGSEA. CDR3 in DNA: TGCAGCGGCCGCGACAGAAACTATGGCTACACCTTC. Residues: CSGRDRNYGYTF. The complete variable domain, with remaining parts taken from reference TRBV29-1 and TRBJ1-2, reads SAVISQKPSRDICQRGTSLTIQCQVDSQVTMMFWYRQQPGQSLTLIATANQGSEATYESGFVIDKFPISRPNLTFSTLTVSNMSPEDSSIYLCSGRDRNYGYTFGSGTRLTVV.

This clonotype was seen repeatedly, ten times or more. CDR3: CASRARDSRPGANVLTF. The CDR3 bases are TGTGCCAGCAGGGCCCGGGACAGTCGCCCTGGGGCCAACGTCCTGACTTTC. The chain employs TRBV28 and TRBJ2-6, with 7 bases aligning to TRBD1. The CDR3 is 17 residues long. Trimming at V came to 6 bases and at J to 2 bases, leaving 10 bases not matched to a gene. CDR1 is MDHEN and CDR2 is SYDVKM in the germline V gene. Based on the CDR3 plus reference TRBV28 and TRBJ2-6, the full variable domain is DVKVTQSSRYLVKRTGEKVFLECVQDMDHENMFWYRQDPGLGLRLIYFSYDVKMKEKGDIPEGYSVSREKKERFSLILESASTNQTSMYLCASRARDSRPGANVLTFGAGSRLTVL.

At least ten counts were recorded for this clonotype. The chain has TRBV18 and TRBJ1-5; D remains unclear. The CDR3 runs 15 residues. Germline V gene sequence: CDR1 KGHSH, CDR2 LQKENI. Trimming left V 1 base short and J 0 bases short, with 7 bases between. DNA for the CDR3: TGTGCCAGCTCACCACGGGGAGATAGCAATCAGCCCCAGCATTTT. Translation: CASSPRGDSNQPQHF.

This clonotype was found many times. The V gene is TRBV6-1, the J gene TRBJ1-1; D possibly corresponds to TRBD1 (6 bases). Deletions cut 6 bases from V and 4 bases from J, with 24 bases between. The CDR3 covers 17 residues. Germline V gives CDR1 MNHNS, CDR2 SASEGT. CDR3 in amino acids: CASRYRGERQGSTEAFF. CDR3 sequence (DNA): TGTGCCAGCAGATATAGGGGGGAACGTCAAGGGAGCACTGAAGCTTTCTTT.

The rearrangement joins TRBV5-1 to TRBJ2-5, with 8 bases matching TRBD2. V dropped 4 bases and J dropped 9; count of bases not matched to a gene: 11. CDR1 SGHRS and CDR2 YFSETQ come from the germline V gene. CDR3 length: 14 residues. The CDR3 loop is CASSMGLEGEAQYF. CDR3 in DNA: TGCGCCAGCAGCATGGGACTAGAGGGGGAGGCCCAGTACTTC.

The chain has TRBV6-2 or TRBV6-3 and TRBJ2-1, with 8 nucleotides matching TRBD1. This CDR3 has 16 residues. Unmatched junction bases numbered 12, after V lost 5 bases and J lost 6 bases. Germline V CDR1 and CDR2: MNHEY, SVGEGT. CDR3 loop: CASSALSGGVGNEQFF. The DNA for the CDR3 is TGTGCCAGCAGTGCTCTCTCAGGGGGCGTGGGCAATGAGCAGTTCTTC.

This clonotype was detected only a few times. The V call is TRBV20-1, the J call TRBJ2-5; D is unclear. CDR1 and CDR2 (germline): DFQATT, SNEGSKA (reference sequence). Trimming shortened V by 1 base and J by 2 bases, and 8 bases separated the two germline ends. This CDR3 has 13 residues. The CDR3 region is CSARAPNQETQYF. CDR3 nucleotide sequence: TGCAGTGCTAGAGCCCCCAATCAAGAGACCCAGTACTTC.

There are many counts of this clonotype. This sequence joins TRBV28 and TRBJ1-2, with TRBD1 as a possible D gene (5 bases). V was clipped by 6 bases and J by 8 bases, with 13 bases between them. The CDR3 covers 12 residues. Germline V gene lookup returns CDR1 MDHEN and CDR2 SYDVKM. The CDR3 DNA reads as TGTGCCAGCAGCCCGGGCCCAGGGGGCTACACCTTC. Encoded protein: CASSPGPGGYTF.

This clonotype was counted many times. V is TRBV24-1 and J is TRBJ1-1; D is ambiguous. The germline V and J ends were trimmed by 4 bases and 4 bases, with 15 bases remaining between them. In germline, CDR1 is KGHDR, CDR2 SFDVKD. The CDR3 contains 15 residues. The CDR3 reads CATSDSTDGSTEAFF. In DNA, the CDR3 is TGTGCCACCAGTGACTCGACCGATGGTAGCACTGAAGCTTTCTTT.

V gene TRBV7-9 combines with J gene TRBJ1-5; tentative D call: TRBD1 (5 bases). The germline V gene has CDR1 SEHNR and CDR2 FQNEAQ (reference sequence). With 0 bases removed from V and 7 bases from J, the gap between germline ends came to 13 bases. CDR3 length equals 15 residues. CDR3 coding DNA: TGTGCCAGCAGCTTAGCGGGGGGTAATCCCCAGCCCCAGCATTTT. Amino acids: CASSLAGGNPQPQHF. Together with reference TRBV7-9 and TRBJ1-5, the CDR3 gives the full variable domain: DTGVSQNPRHKITKRGQNVTFRCDPISEHNRLYWYRQTLGQGPEFLTYFQNEAQLEKSRLLSDRFSAERPKGSFSTLEIQRTEQGDSAMYLCASSLAGGNPQPQHFGDGTRLSIL.

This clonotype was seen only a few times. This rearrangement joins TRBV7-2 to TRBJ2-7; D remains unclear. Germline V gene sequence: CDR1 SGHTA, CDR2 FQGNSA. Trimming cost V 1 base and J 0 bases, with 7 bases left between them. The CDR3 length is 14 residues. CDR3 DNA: TGTGCCAGCAGCTTAGAAACCCACTCCTACGAGCAGTACTTC. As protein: CASSLETHSYEQYF.

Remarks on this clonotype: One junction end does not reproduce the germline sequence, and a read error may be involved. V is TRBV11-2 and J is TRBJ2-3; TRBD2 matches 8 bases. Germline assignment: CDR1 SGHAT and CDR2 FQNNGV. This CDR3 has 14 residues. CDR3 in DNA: TGTGCCAGCAGCTTAAACCCGGGAGGGCCCAATCAACATTTT. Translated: CASSLNPGGPNQHF.

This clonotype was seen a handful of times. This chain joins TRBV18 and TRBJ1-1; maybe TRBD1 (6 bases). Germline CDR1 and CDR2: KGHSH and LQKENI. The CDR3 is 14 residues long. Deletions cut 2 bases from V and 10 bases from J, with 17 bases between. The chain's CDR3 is CASSPGDRPWAAFF. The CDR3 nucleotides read TGTGCCAGCTCACCAGGAGACAGGCCTTGGGCAGCTTTCTTT.

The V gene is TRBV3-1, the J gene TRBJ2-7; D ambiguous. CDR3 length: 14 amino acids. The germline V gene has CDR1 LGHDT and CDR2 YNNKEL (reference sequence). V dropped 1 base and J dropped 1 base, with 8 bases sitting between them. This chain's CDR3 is CASSQASRSYEQYF. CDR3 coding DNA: TGTGCCAGCAGCCAAGCCTCAAGGTCCTACGAGCAGTACTTC.

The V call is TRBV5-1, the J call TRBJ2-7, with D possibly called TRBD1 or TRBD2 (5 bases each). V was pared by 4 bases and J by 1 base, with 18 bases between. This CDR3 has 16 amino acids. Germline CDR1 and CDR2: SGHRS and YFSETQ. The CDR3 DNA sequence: TGCGCCAGCAGCCGGGGCTGGGCAGGCTCATCCTACGAGCAGTACTTC. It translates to CASSRGWAGSSYEQYF.

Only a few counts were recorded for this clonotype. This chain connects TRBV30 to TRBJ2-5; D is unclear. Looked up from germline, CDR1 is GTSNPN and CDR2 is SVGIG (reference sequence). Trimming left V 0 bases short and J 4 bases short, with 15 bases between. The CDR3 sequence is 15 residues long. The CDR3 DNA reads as TGTGCCTGGAGTGTACAGTTGAGACCTTCAGAGACCCAGTACTTC. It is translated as CAWSVQLRPSETQYF.

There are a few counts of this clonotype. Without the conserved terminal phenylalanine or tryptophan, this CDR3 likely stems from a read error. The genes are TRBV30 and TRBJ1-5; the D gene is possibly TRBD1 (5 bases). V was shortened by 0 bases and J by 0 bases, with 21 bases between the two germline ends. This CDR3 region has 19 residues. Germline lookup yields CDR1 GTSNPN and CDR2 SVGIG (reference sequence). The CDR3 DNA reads TGTGCCTGGAGTGTCCTCAGGCCATTGGGACCGTATAGCAATCAGCCCCAGCATTCT. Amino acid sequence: CAWSVLRPLGPYSNQPQHS.

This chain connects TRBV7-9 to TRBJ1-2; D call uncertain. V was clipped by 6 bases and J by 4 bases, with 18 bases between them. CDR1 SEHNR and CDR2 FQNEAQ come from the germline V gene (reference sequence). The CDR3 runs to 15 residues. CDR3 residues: CASSSRLEIIYGYTF. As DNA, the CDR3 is TGTGCCAGCAGTTCTCGACTGGAAATAATCTATGGCTACACCTTC.

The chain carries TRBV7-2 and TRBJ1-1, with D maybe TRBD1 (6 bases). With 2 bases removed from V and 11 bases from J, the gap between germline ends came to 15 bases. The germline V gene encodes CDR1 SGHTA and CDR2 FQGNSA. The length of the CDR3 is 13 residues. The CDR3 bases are TGTGCCAGCAGCTTACAGGGGCTCGGAAGCGCTTTCTTT. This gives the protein CASSLQGLGSAFF.

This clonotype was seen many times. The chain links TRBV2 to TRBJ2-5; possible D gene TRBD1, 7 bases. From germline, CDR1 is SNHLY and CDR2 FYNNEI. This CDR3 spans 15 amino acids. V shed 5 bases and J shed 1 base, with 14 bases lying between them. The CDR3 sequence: CASSQEGQTQETQYF. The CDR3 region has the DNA TGTGCCAGCAGTCAGGAGGGACAGACCCAAGAGACCCAGTACTTC.

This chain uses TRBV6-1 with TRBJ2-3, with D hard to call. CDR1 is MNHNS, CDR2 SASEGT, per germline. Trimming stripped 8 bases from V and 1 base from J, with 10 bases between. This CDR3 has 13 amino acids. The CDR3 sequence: CASVGWGTDTQYF. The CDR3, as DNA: TGTGCCAGCGTTGGTTGGGGCACAGATACGCAGTATTTT.

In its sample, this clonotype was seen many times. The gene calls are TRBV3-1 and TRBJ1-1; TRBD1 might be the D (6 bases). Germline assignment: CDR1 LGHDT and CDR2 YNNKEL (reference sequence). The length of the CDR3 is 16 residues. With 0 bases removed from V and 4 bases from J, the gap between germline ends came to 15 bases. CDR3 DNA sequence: TGTGCCAGCAGCCAAGATCTAGCGGGGGCGGGCACTGAAGCTTTCTTT. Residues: CASSQDLAGAGTEAFF.